Presented here are 18 T cell receptor beta chains from one specimen sequenced in a study of CD8+ T cells in alopecia areata. Following RNA extraction, reverse transcription yielded cDNA that acted as the sequencing template. Profiling relied on immunoSEQ multiplex PCR, and the TCRdb table lists in-frame clones only, not all of them. The table lists some 190,000 clones, approximately 72% of them singletons, with 1.2% in the top ten. This sample's treatment: oral pan-JAK inhibitor, 5-10 mg twice daily. Sequences were derived from CD4+ T cells sorted from blood, sampled around week 42, from a patient treated with tofacitinib. The receptors here all came from a human donor with alopecia areata.

This rearrangement joins TRBV29-1 to TRBJ2-5; TRBD2 is a possible D gene (6 bases). V was pared by 7 bases and J by 5 bases, with 17 bases between. This CDR3 contains 13 residues. The V gene's germline CDR1 is SQVTM and CDR2 ANQGSEA. The CDR3 DNA is TGCAGCGCAGCGGGCAGGGCTGTCGAGACCCAGTACTTC. Protein sequence: CSAAGRAVETQYF.

The CDR3 DNA is TGCAGCGTGGCCGGGATGAATGGCTACACCTTC. The encoded protein is CSVAGMNGYTF. The V gene is TRBV29-1, the J gene TRBJ1-2; D is unclear. The CDR3 is made up of 11 amino acids. Looked up from germline, CDR1 is SQVTM and CDR2 is ANQGSEA. Trimming removed 6 bases from V and 6 bases from J, with 11 bases in between.

This sequence joins TRBV2 and TRBJ1-6; D is possibly TRBD1 (6 bases). Trimming removed 9 bases at V and 6 bases at J, with 12 bases between. The CDR3 sequence is 13 residues long. Germline CDR1 reads SNHLY; CDR2 reads FYNNEI. The CDR3 reads CARGAGRNSPLHF. The CDR3 coding sequence is TGTGCCAGGGGGGCAGGGCGTAATTCACCCCTCCACTTT.

This chain joins TRBV30 and TRBJ1-2; D is perhaps TRBD1 (5 bases). The CDR3 spans 13 residues. V lost 4 bases and J 4 bases, leaving 13 bases between the germline ends. CDR1 is GTSNPN and CDR2 is SVGIG in the germline V gene (reference sequence). The CDR3 sequence is CAWNPGSAYGYTF. CDR3 bases: TGTGCCTGGAACCCAGGGAGTGCCTATGGCTACACCTTC. The complete variable domain, with remaining parts taken from reference TRBV30 and TRBJ1-2, reads SQTIHQWPATLVQPVGSPLSLECTVEGTSNPNLYWYRQAAGRGLQLLFYSVGIGQISSEVPQNLSASRPQDRQFILSSKKLLLSDSGFYLCAWNPGSAYGYTFGSGTRLTVV.

This clone was recorded a few times. The chain joins TRBV7-2 to TRBJ2-5, with D possibly matching TRBD1 (5 bases). The CDR3 is 14 residues long. Germline V CDR1 and CDR2: SGHTA, FQGNSA. V was shortened by 6 bases and J by 5 bases, with 16 bases between the two germline ends. This CDR3 is CASSLQASGETQYF. CDR3 nucleotides: TGTGCCAGCAGTTTACAGGCGTCCGGGGAGACCCAGTACTTC.

This chain joins TRBV5-4 and TRBJ2-7; no firm D call. The CDR3 contains 14 residues. The germline gives CDR1 SGHNT, CDR2 YYREEE (reference sequence). With 0 bases removed from V and 2 bases from J, the gap between germline ends came to 9 bases. The CDR3 here is CASSLVGTTYEQYF. The CDR3 DNA follows: TGTGCCAGCAGCTTGGTGGGAACTACCTACGAGCAGTACTTC.

The chain links TRBV27 to TRBJ2-1; a possible D gene is TRBD2 (6 bases). The CDR3 is made up of 14 amino acids. Germline V lookup: CDR1 MNHEY, CDR2 SMNVEV (reference sequence). V lost 6 bases and J 6 bases, leaving 15 bases between the germline ends. CDR3: CASRGSGLVNEQFF. In DNA, the CDR3 is TGTGCCAGCAGGGGATCGGGACTTGTCAATGAGCAGTTCTTC.

The chain links TRBV2 to TRBJ2-5, with TRBD2 matching over 12 bases. CDR1 is SNHLY and CDR2 is FYNNEI in the germline V gene. The CDR3 has 15 amino acids. Trimming removed 7 bases from V and 7 bases from J; junction bases left unmatched: 10. For the CDR3, the DNA is TGTGCCAGCACCGGACTAGCGGGATCCTGGGGGACCCAGTACTTC. This gives the protein CASTGLAGSWGTQYF. Based on the CDR3 plus reference TRBV2 and TRBJ2-5, the full variable domain is EPEVTQTPSHQVTQMGQEVILRCVPISNHLYFYWYRQILGQKVEFLVSFYNNEISEKSEIFDDQFSVERPDGSNFTLKIRSTKLEDSAMYFCASTGLAGSWGTQYFGPGTRLLVL.

The chain couples TRBV30 to TRBJ1-2, with TRBD1 matching 11 bases. Per germline, CDR1 GTSNPN and CDR2 SVGIG (reference sequence). This CDR3 region has 14 residues. V was pared by 1 base and J by 7 bases, with 5 bases of the junction left unmatched. CDR3 in DNA: TGTGCCTGGAGTGGGACAGGGGGCGTCAGTGGCTACACCTTC. Its protein is CAWSGTGGVSGYTF. The entire variable domain, with the rest obtained from reference TRBV30 and TRBJ1-2, is as follows: SQTIHQWPATLVQPVGSPLSLECTVEGTSNPNLYWYRQAAGRGLQLLFYSVGIGQISSEVPQNLSASRPQDRQFILSSKKLLLSDSGFYLCAWSGTGGVSGYTFGSGTRLTVV.

The rearrangement joins TRBV2 to TRBJ1-1; no reliable D call. Germline V lookup: CDR1 SNHLY, CDR2 FYNNEI. This CDR3 has 12 amino acids. V was shortened by 5 bases and J by 1 base, with 5 bases between the two germline ends. For the CDR3, the DNA is TGTGCCAGCAGTTATGAGAACACTGAAGCTTTCTTT. It yields the protein CASSYENTEAFF.

This clone was seen just once. The rearrangement links TRBV5-6 to TRBJ1-2; D is unclear. The ends were cut back, 0 bases at V and 2 bases at J, with 5 bases in the middle. CDR1 is SGHDT, CDR2 YYEEEE, per germline. The CDR3 has 13 amino acids. Written as DNA, the CDR3 is TGTGCCAGCAGCTTGGACAGAAACTATGGCTACACCTTC. Amino acids: CASSLDRNYGYTF.

A word on this clone: A read error may account for a junction end that differs from germline. V and J are TRBV10-3 and TRBJ2-7, with TRBD1 matching over 8 bases. This CDR3 contains 12 residues. Looked up from germline, CDR1 is ENHRY and CDR2 is SYGVKD. CDR3 amino acids: CAVAAELGQASF. DNA for the CDR3: TGTGCCGTTGCCGCCGAATTGGGACAGGCGAGCTTC.

CDR3 amino acids: CASSVRQGEKLFF. CDR3 coding DNA: TGTGCCAGCAGTGTCCGACAGGGTGAAAAACTGTTTTTT. V and J are TRBV25-1 and TRBJ1-4; TRBD1 matches at 7 bases. Germline V gives CDR1 MGHDK, CDR2 SYGVNS. V trimming: 4 bases; J trimming: 7 bases; junction bases outside the gene matches: 3. This CDR3 spans 13 amino acids.

The rearrangement joins TRBV6-6 to TRBJ2-1; D remains unclear. The V end was cut by 7 bases, the J end by 4 bases, with 8 bases between. Germline CDR1 and CDR2: MNHNY and SVGAGI (reference sequence). The CDR3 runs to 12 residues. CDR3 in DNA: TGTGCCAGCAATAGGCCTTACAATGAGCAGTTCTTC. This codes for CASNRPYNEQFF.

The rearrangement uses TRBV5-4 and TRBJ2-7; 7 bases are shared with TRBD1. The ends lost 3 bases at V and 4 bases at J; junction bases unmatched: 4. This CDR3 comprises 13 residues. Germline lookup yields CDR1 SGHNT and CDR2 YYREEE (reference sequence). The CDR3 loop reads CASSSGQWYEQYF. CDR3 bases: TGTGCCAGCAGCTCGGGACAGTGGTACGAGCAGTACTTC.

The rearrangement joins TRBV27 to TRBJ2-7, with TRBD1 identical over 7 bases. Germline values: CDR1 MNHEY, CDR2 SMNVEV (reference sequence). The ends lost 4 bases at V and 5 bases at J; junction bases unmatched: 5. The CDR3 loop spans 13 amino acids. As DNA, the CDR3 is TGTGCCAGCAGTTCACCAGACAGGGACGAGCAGTACTTC. The encoded protein is CASSSPDRDEQYF.

The chain couples TRBV27 to TRBJ1-2; D is ambiguous. CDR3 length equals 14 residues. Between the trimmed V and J ends, which lost 2 bases and 5 bases, there was a span of 12 bases. CDR1 and CDR2 (germline): MNHEY, SMNVEV (reference sequence). Here the CDR3 DNA reads TGTGCCAGCAGTTTAGACAAGGCACTATATGGCTACACCTTC. It specifies CASSLDKALYGYTF.

This clone came up a few times. V and J are TRBV5-6 and TRBJ2-7; D possibly corresponds to TRBD1 (6 bases). In germline, CDR1 is SGHDT, CDR2 YYEEEE. Between the trimmed V and J ends, which lost 4 bases and 5 bases, there was a span of 19 bases. This CDR3 comprises 15 residues. CDR3 region: CASSLIQGKRNEQYF. CDR3 in DNA: TGTGCCAGCAGCCTAATACAGGGTAAGAGGAACGAGCAGTACTTC.